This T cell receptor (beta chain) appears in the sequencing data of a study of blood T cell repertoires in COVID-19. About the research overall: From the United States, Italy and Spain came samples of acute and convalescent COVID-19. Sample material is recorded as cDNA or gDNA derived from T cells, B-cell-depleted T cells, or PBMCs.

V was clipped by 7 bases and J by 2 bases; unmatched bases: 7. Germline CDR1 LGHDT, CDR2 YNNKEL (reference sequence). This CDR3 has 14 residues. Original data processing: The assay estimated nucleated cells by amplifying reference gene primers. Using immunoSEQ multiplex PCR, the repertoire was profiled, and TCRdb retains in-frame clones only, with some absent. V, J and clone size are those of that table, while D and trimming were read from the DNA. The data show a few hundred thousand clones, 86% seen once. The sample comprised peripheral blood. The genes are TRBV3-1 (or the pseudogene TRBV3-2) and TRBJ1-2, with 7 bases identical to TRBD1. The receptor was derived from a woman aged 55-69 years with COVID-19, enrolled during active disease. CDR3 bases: TGTGCCAGCAAACGACAGGGCATAAACTATGGCTACACCTTC. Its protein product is CASKRQGINYGYTF.